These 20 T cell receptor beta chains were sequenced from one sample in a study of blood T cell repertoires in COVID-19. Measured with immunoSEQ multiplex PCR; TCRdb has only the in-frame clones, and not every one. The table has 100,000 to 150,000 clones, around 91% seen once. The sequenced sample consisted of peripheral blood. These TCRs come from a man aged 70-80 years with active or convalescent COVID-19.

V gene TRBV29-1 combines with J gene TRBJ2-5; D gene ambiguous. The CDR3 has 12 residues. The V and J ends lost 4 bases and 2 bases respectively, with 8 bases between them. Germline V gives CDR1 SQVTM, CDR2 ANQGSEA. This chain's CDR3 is CSVVGFQETQYF. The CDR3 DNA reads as TGCAGCGTTGTGGGCTTTCAAGAGACCCAGTACTTC.

CDR3 DNA: TGTGCCAGCAGTTTTCGGGGACAGAACTATGAAAAACTGTTTTTT. It translates to CASSFRGQNYEKLFF. The V call is TRBV28, the J call TRBJ1-4, with TRBD1 matching 7 bases. This CDR3 has 15 residues. CDR1 is MDHEN, CDR2 SYDVKM, per germline. The V gene end was trimmed by 3 bases and the J gene end by 6 bases; junction bases not matched to a gene: 7.

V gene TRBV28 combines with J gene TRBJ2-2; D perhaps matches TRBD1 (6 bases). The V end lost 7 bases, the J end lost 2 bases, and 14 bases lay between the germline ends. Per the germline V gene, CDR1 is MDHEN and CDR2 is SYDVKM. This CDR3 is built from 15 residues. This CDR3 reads CASTAGALNTGELFF. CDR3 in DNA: TGTGCCAGCACCGCAGGGGCCTTAAACACCGGGGAGCTGTTTTTT.

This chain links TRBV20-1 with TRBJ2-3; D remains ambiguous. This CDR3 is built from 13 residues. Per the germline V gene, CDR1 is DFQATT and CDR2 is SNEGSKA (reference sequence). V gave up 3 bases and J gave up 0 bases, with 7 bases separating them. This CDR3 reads CSASRSSTDTQYF. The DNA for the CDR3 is TGCAGTGCTAGTCGGTCTAGCACAGATACGCAGTATTTT.

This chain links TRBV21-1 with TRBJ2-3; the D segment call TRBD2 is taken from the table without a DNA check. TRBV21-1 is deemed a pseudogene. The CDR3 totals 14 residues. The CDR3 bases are TGTGCCAGCAAAATTAGCGGGACCTCAGATACGCAGTATTTT. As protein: CASKISGTSDTQYF.

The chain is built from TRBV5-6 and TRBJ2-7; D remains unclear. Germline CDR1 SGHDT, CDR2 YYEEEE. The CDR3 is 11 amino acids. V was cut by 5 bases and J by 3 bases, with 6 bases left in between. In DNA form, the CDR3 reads TGTGCCAGCAGTCACTACTACGAGCAGTACTTC. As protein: CASSHYYEQYF.

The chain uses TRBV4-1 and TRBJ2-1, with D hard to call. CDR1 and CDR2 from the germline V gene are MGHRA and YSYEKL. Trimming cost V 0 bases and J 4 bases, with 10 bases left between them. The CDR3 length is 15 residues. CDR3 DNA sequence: TGCGCCAGCAGCCAAGAGATGGCCTTATACAATGAGCAGTTCTTC. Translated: CASSQEMALYNEQFF.

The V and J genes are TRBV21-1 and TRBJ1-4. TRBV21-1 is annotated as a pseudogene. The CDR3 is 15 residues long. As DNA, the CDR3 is TGTGCCAGCAGCAAAAAGGGAGCGGGAAATGAAAAACTGTTTTTT. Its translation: CASSKKGAGNEKLFF.

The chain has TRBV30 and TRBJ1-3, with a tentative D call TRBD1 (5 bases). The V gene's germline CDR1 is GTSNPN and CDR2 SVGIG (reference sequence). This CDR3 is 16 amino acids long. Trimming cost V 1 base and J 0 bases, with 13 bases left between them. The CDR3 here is CAWSAVRVSSGNTIYF. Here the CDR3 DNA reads TGTGCCTGGAGTGCAGTCAGGGTGAGCTCTGGAAACACCATATATTTT.

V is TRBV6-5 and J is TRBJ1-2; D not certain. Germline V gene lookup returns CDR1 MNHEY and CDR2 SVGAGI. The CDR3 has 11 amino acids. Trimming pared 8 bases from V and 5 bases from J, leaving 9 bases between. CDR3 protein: CASLWLYGYTF. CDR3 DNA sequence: TGTGCCAGCCTTTGGCTTTATGGCTACACCTTC.

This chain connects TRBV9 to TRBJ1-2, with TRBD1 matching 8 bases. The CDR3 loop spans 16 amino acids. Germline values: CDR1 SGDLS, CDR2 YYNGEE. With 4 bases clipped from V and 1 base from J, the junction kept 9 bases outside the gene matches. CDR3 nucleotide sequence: TGTGCCAGCAGCCAAGTCCGGACAGGGAATAACTATGGCTACACCTTC. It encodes CASSQVRTGNNYGYTF.

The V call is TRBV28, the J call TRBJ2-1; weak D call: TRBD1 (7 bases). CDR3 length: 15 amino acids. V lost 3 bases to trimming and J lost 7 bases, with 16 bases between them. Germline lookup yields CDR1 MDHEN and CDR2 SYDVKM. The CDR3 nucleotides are TGTGCCAGCAGTTTCGGAGGGGGCACAAGGAATGAGCAGTTCTTC. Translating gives CASSFGGGTRNEQFF.

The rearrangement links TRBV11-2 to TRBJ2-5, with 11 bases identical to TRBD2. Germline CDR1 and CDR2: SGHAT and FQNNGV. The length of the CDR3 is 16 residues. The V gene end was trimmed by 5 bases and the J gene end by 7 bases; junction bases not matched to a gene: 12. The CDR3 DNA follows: TGTGCCAGCAGCCCAAACCCACTAGCGGGAGCGGGGACCCAGTACTTC. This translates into CASSPNPLAGAGTQYF.

CDR3 region: CASSESRESGNTIYF. The CDR3 DNA reads as TGTGCCAGCAGCGAATCAAGGGAGTCCGGAAACACCATATATTTT. This chain links TRBV28 with TRBJ1-3; the D is unclear. Germline CDR1 MDHEN, CDR2 SYDVKM. The CDR3 spans 15 residues. V lost 6 bases and J 4 bases, leaving 16 bases between the germline ends.

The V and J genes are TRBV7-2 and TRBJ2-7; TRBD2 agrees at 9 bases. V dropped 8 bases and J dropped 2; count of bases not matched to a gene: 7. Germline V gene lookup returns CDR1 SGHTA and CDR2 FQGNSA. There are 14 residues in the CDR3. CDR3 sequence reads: CASSRQREAYEQYF. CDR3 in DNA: TGTGCCAGCTCGAGGCAGCGGGAGGCCTACGAGCAGTACTTC.

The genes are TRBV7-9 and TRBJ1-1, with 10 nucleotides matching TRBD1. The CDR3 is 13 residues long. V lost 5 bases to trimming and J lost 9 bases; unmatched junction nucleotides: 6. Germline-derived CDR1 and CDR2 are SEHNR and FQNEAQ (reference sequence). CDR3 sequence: CASSTRGQGQAFF. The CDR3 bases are TGTGCCAGCAGCACCAGGGGACAGGGGCAAGCTTTCTTT.

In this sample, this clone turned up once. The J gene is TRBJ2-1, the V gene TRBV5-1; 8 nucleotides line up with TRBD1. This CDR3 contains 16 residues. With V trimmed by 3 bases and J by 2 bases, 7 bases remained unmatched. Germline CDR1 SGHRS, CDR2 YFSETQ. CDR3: CASSSHQGATYNEQFF. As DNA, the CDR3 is TGCGCCAGCAGCTCACACCAGGGGGCTACCTACAATGAGCAGTTCTTC.

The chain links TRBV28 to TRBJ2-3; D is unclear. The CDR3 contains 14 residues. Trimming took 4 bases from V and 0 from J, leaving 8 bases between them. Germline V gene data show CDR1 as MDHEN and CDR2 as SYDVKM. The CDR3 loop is CASSSPTSTDTQYF. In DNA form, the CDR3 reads TGTGCCAGCAGTTCCCCAACTAGCACAGATACGCAGTATTTT.

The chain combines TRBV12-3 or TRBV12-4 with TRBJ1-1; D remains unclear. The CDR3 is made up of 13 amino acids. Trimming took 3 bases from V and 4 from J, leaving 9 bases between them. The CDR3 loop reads CASSFLEGTEAFF. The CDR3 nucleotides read TGTGCCAGCAGTTTTCTCGAGGGCACTGAAGCTTTCTTT.

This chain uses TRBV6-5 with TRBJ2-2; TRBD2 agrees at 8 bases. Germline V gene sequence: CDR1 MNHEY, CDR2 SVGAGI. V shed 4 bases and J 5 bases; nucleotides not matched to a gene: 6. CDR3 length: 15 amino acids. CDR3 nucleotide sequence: TGTGCCAGCAGTTTTGACGGGAGGGCAACCGGGGAGCTGTTTTTT. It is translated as CASSFDGRATGELFF.